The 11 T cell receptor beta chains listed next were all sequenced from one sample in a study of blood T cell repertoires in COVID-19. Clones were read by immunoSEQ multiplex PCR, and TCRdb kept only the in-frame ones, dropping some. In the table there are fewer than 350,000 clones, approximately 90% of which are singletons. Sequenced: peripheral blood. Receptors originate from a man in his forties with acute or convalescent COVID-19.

This CDR3 is CASSGEYEAFF. CDR3 sequence (DNA): TGCGCCAGCAGCGGAGAATATGAAGCTTTCTTT. This sequence joins TRBV5-1 and TRBJ1-1; D is ambiguous. CDR1 SGHRS and CDR2 YFSETQ come from the germline V gene. V dropped 4 bases and J dropped 7 bases, with 8 bases sitting between them. The length of the CDR3 is 11 residues.

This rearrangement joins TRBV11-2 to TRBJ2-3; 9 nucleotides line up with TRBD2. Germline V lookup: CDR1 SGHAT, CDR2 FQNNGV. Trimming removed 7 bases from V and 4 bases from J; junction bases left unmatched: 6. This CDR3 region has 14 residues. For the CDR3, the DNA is TGTGCCAGCACGCGGGGGGGGCCATCAGATACGCAGTATTTT. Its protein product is CASTRGGPSDTQYF.

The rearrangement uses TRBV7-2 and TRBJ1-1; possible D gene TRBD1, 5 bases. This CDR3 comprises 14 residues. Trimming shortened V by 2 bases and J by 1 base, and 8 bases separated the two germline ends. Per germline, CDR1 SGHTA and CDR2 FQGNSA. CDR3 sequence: CASSLLGANTEAFF. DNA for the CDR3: TGTGCCAGCAGCTTATTAGGGGCGAACACTGAAGCTTTCTTT.

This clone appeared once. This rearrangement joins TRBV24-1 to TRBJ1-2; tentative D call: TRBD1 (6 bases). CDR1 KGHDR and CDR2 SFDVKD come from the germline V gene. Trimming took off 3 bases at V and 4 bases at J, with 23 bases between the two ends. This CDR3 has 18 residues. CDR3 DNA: TGTGCCACCAGTGATCTTCCGGGACATCCCAGGAGAGTCTATGGCTACACCTTC. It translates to CATSDLPGHPRRVYGYTF.

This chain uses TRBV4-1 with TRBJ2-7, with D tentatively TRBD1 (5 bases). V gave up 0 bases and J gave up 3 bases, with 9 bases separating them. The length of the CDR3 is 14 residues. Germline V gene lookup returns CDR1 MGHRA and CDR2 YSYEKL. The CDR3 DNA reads TGCGCCAGCAGCCAAGACAGGGTGATCTACGAGCAGTACTTC. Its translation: CASSQDRVIYEQYF.

As DNA, the CDR3 is TGTGCCAGTAGGGACTGGGGCACAGGGGCCCCCCTCACCCTCCACTTT. Translating it yields CASRDWGTGAPLTLHF. The chain is built from TRBV19 and TRBJ1-6, with 7 bases matching TRBD1. Germline V CDR1 and CDR2: LNHDA, SQIVND (reference sequence). V lost 6 bases and J lost 14; bases outside the gene matches: 19. This CDR3 contains 16 residues.

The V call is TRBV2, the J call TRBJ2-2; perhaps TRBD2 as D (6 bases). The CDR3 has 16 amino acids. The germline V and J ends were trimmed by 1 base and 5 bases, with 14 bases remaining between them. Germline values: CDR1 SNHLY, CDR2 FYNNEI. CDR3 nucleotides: TGTGCCAGCAGTGAAGGAAATAGCGGTTTTACCGGGGAGCTGTTTTTT. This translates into CASSEGNSGFTGELFF.

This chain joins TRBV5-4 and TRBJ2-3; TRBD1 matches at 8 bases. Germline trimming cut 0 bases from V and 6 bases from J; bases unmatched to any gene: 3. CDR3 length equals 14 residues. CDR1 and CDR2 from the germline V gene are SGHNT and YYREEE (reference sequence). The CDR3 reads CASSLGQGWDTQYF. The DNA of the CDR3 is TGTGCCAGCAGCTTGGGACAGGGGTGGGATACGCAGTATTTT.

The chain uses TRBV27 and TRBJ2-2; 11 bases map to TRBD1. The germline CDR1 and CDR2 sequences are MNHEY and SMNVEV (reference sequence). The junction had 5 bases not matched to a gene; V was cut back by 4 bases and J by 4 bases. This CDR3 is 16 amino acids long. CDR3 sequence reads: CASSSLDRGRTGELFF. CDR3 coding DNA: TGTGCCAGCAGTTCCCTGGACAGGGGGCGCACCGGGGAGCTGTTTTTT.

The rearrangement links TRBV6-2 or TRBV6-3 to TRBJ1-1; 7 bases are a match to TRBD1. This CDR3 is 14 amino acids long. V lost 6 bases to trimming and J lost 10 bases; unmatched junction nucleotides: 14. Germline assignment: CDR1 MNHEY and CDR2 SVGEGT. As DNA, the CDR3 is TGTGCCAGCAGCCTTCTACCCGGACAGGTCTCAGCTTTCTTT. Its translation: CASSLLPGQVSAFF.

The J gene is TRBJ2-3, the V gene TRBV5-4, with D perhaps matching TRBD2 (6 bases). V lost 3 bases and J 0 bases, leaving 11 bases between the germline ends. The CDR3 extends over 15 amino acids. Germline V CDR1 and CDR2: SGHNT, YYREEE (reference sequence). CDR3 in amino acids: CASSSRRASTDTQYF. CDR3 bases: TGTGCCAGCAGCTCCAGGAGGGCTAGCACAGATACGCAGTATTTT.